Presented here are 17 T cell receptor beta chains from one specimen sequenced in a study of blood T cell repertoires in COVID-19. Using immunoSEQ multiplex PCR, the repertoire was profiled, and TCRdb retains in-frame clones only, with some absent. The sample has about 210,000 clones, around four fifths seen once. Input material: peripheral blood. The receptors were sampled from a man in his fifties or sixties with active or convalescent COVID-19.

The J gene is TRBJ1-5, the V gene TRBV5-1; possible D gene TRBD1, 6 bases. The V end was cut by 4 bases, the J end by 2 bases, with 13 bases between. Germline CDR1 and CDR2: SGHRS and YFSETQ. CDR3 length: 15 amino acids. In DNA, the CDR3 is TGCGCCAGCAGCCAGGGCAGGGGCGGCAATCAGCCCCAGCATTTT. This sequence encodes CASSQGRGGNQPQHF.

Details on this clone: The junction does not match germline at one end; this may be a read error. The chain joins TRBV3-1 (or the pseudogene TRBV3-2) to TRBJ2-7; possible D gene TRBD2, 6 bases. The germline V gene encodes CDR1 LGHDT and CDR2 YNNKEL (reference sequence). This CDR3 contains 12 residues. CDR3 loop: CASSQGESRRDF. CDR3 nucleotide sequence: TGTGCCAGCAGCCAAGGGGAGAGTCGGAGGGACTTC.

V gene TRBV5-6 combines with J gene TRBJ2-7, with D possibly matching TRBD1 (5 bases). There are 15 residues in the CDR3. Trimming removed 4 bases from V and 7 bases from J, with 21 bases in between. Germline CDR1 is SGHDT and CDR2 is YYEEEE. CDR3 sequence (DNA): TGTGCCAGCAGCGCAGGGCGCTTAATGATATTGGAGCAGTACTTC. This gives the protein CASSAGRLMILEQYF.

This sequence joins TRBV19 and TRBJ2-1; 8 bases are shared with TRBD1. V lost 5 bases, J lost 7 bases, and 10 bases stayed unmatched. Germline CDR1 and CDR2: LNHDA and SQIVND (reference sequence). The CDR3 spans 15 residues. The CDR3, as DNA: TGTGCCAGTAGTCACCGGGACAGGACCCTGAATGAGCAGTTCTTC. This codes for CASSHRDRTLNEQFF.

This clone was observed once. The chain recombines TRBV19 with TRBJ1-1; 12 bases fit TRBD1. Germline lookup yields CDR1 LNHDA and CDR2 SQIVND (reference sequence). The V gene end was trimmed by 6 bases and the J gene end by 7 bases; junction bases not matched to a gene: 12. The CDR3 totals 16 residues. The CDR3 DNA sequence: TGTGCCAGTAGAGGCTCCGGGACAGGGGGCGGAGTTGAAGCTTTCTTT. The encoded protein is CASRGSGTGGGVEAFF.

The chain employs TRBV9 and TRBJ2-1; tentatively, D is TRBD1 (5 bases). This CDR3 has 15 amino acids. Between the trimmed V and J ends, which lost 0 bases and 0 bases, there was a span of 7 bases. The germline V gene encodes CDR1 SGDLS and CDR2 YYNGEE. The CDR3 is CASSVGRGSYNEQFF. CDR3 DNA: TGTGCCAGCAGCGTAGGAAGGGGCTCCTACAATGAGCAGTTCTTC.

J is TRBJ2-4 and V is TRBV6-5; D is possibly TRBD1 (6 bases). The CDR3 runs 13 residues. Germline assignment: CDR1 MNHEY and CDR2 SVGAGI. V lost 5 bases and J 7 bases, leaving 12 bases between the germline ends. CDR3 loop: CASSPRGTNIQYF. The CDR3 DNA reads TGTGCCAGCAGTCCCAGGGGCACGAACATTCAGTACTTC.

The V gene is TRBV6-1, the J gene TRBJ1-2; TRBD1 aligns across 8 bases. CDR1 is MNHNS, CDR2 SASEGT, per germline. V shed 0 bases, J shed 4 bases, and the junction held 7 bases outside the gene matches. The CDR3 consists of 16 residues. CDR3 nucleotides: TGTGCCAGCAGTGAAGCGCTTAACAGGGGGTCCTATGGCTACACCTTC. It codes for CASSEALNRGSYGYTF.

The rearrangement joins TRBV7-8 to TRBJ1-3; TRBD1 agrees at 8 bases. Germline assignment: CDR1 SGHVS and CDR2 FQNEAQ. V trimming: 8 bases; J trimming: 4 bases; junction bases outside the gene matches: 4. This CDR3 is built from 13 residues. The CDR3 reads CASGQGPGNTIYF. CDR3 in DNA: TGTGCCAGCGGACAGGGTCCCGGAAACACCATATATTTT.

This rearrangement joins TRBV27 to TRBJ2-7, with a tentative D call TRBD1 (5 bases). Between the trimmed V and J ends, which lost 3 bases and 4 bases, there was a span of 13 bases. This CDR3 is built from 14 residues. Germline loops: CDR1 MNHEY, CDR2 SMNVEV (reference sequence). The CDR3 coding sequence is TGTGCCAGCAGTTTCTCAGGGCGTCCTTACGAGCAGTACTTC. Protein: CASSFSGRPYEQYF.

The chain recombines TRBV7-2 with TRBJ2-5; a possible D gene is TRBD2 (6 bases). CDR3 length: 13 residues. Germline CDR1 reads SGHTA; CDR2 reads FQGNSA. Deletions cut 3 bases from V and 3 bases from J, with 8 bases between. CDR3 loop: CASSFGGKETQYF. The CDR3 nucleotides are TGTGCCAGCAGCTTTGGAGGGAAAGAGACCCAGTACTTC. Drawing the rest from reference TRBV7-2 and TRBJ2-5, the complete variable domain is GAGVSQSPSNKVTEKGKDVELRCDPISGHTALYWYRQSLGQGLEFLIYFQGNSAPDKSGLPSDRFSAERTGGSVSTLTIQRTQQEDSAVYLCASSFGGKETQYFGPGTRLLVL.

The chain has TRBV7-9 and TRBJ2-7, with D tentatively TRBD1 (6 bases). Germline V gives CDR1 SEHNR, CDR2 FQNEAQ (reference sequence). There are 17 residues in the CDR3. Trimming stripped 4 bases from V and 4 bases from J, with 23 bases between. CDR3 loop: CASSYALLGTTNYEQYF. For the CDR3, the DNA is TGTGCCAGCAGCTACGCATTACTGGGGACAACGAATTACGAGCAGTACTTC.

The chain has TRBV11-1 and TRBJ1-5; D remains ambiguous. Trimming cost V 2 bases and J 7 bases, with 15 bases left between them. CDR1 and CDR2 (germline): SGHAT, FQDESV (reference sequence). The CDR3 runs 15 residues. The CDR3 DNA follows: TGTGCCAGCAGCTTACGGGGTTGGTCTCCCCAGCCCCAGCATTTT. It codes for CASSLRGWSPQPQHF.

The CDR3 DNA sequence: TGCGCCAGCAGCTTGGACCTACGACAGGCTACTTCGGATACGCAGTATTTT. Encoded protein: CASSLDLRQATSDTQYF. The chain couples TRBV5-1 to TRBJ2-3, with D possibly being TRBD1 (6 bases). Per the germline V gene, CDR1 is SGHRS and CDR2 is YFSETQ. This CDR3 has 17 residues. The V end lost 0 bases, the J end lost 6 bases, and 20 bases lay between the germline ends. The full variable domain, its missing parts supplied by reference TRBV5-1 and TRBJ2-3, is KAGVTQTPRYLIKTRGQQVTLSCSPISGHRSVSWYQQTPGQGLQFLFEYFSETQRNKGNFPGRFSGRQFSNSRSEMNVSTLELGDSALYLCASSLDLRQATSDTQYFGPGTRLTVL.

This chain's CDR3 is CASSLQGNGYTF. The DNA of the CDR3 is TGCGCCAGCAGCTTACAGGGGAACGGCTACACCTTC. J is TRBJ1-2 and V is TRBV4-3; 7 nucleotides match TRBD1. Trimming took 5 bases from V and 8 from J; bases not matched to a gene: 5. The CDR3 contains 12 residues. Germline lookup yields CDR1 LGHNA and CDR2 YSLEER.

The V gene is TRBV5-4, the J gene TRBJ2-5; D not resolved. The CDR3 is 12 residues long. V lost 3 bases, J lost 7 bases, and 10 bases lay in between. CDR1 is SGHNT and CDR2 is YYREEE in the germline V gene (reference sequence). CDR3 sequence: CASSSGEMTQYF. In DNA, the CDR3 is TGTGCCAGCAGCTCTGGAGAGATGACCCAGTACTTC.

The chain employs TRBV9 and TRBJ2-1; 10 bases agree with TRBD2. The germline V gene encodes CDR1 SGDLS and CDR2 YYNGEE. The CDR3 runs 21 residues. The V segment lost 2 bases and the J segment 7 bases; nucleotides outside the gene matches: 24. CDR3 amino acids: CASSVRAVLLAASGRGNEQFF. CDR3 nucleotide sequence: TGTGCCAGCAGCGTTAGAGCGGTACTCCTGGCTGCTAGCGGGAGAGGAAATGAGCAGTTCTTC.